This T cell receptor beta chain stems from a study of cytomegalovirus exposure and HLA in healthy donors. CDR3 length: 15 amino acids. CDR1 LNHNV and CDR2 YYDKDF come from the germline V gene (reference sequence). Trimming at V came to 2 bases and at J to 7 bases, leaving 6 bases not matched to a gene. Amplification used 60 Vbeta primers and 13 Jbeta primers. Clones were read by immunoSEQ multiplex PCR, and TCRdb kept only the in-frame ones, dropping some. The sample shows around 120,000 clones, 75% to 90% of them seen only once. The chain has TRBV15 and TRBJ1-4; 8 bases are shared with TRBD1. Sequencing used PBMCs. The clonotype originates from a man over 45 in good health and CMV-seronegative. The CDR3 region is CATSRQTGEVEKLFF. The CDR3 nucleotides are TGTGCCACCAGCAGACAGACAGGGGAAGTTGAAAAACTGTTTTTT.